Presented here are 10 T cell receptor beta chains from one specimen sequenced in a study of T cell responses to AZD1222 COVID-19 vaccine. Data came from immunoSEQ multiplex PCR; TCRdb stores just in-frame clones and leaves some out. The table shows about 140,000 clones, with approximately 89% occurring only once. Sequencing used peripheral blood, obtained 28 days after the second AZD1222 dose. All receptors come from an adult who received the AZD1222 COVID-19 vaccine.

This clone was picked up many times. This sequence joins TRBV10-3 and TRBJ1-2; D might be TRBD1 (5 bases). The germline gives CDR1 ENHRY, CDR2 SYGVKD. The V and J ends lost 8 bases and 2 bases respectively, with 21 bases between them. The CDR3 extends over 16 amino acids. For the CDR3, the DNA is TGTGCCATCGCCGAAGAGGGGCAGGGAGGGAACTATGGCTACACCTTC. As protein: CAIAEEGQGGNYGYTF.

The chain combines TRBV27 with TRBJ2-7; 12 bases are shared with TRBD1. This CDR3 contains 15 residues. The ends lost 6 bases at V and 2 bases at J; junction bases unmatched: 5. Germline-derived CDR1 and CDR2 are MNHEY and SMNVEV (reference sequence). The CDR3 nucleotides read TGTGCCAGCAGAAAAGGGACAGGGGGCCCCTACGAGCAGTACTTC. Protein: CASRKGTGGPYEQYF.

This clone is a singleton in its sample. The chain has TRBV15 and TRBJ1-2, with D perhaps TRBD1 (6 bases). This CDR3 is built from 16 residues. CDR1 LNHNV and CDR2 YYDKDF come from the germline V gene (reference sequence). Trimming cost V 3 bases and J 8 bases, with 22 bases left between them. The CDR3 DNA is TGTGCCACCAGCAGCCGGGGGCCGGACCTTACATACGGCTACACCTTC. Protein: CATSSRGPDLTYGYTF.

The chain combines TRBV11-2 with TRBJ2-7; 14 bases are shared with TRBD2. Trimming removed 5 bases from V and 5 bases from J; junction bases left unmatched: 11. From germline, CDR1 is SGHAT and CDR2 FQNNGV. CDR3 length: 17 residues. CDR3 amino acids: CASSGIPGLAGEDEQYF. The CDR3 DNA reads as TGTGCCAGCAGCGGCATACCGGGACTAGCGGGAGAGGACGAGCAGTACTTC.

The gene calls are TRBV4-3 and TRBJ1-2, with D maybe TRBD1 (5 bases). Germline loops: CDR1 LGHNA, CDR2 YSLEER. This CDR3 region has 13 residues. Trimming left V 3 bases short and J 8 bases short, with 13 bases between. The CDR3 is CASSHRGESGYTF. The CDR3 DNA is TGCGCCAGCAGCCATCGGGGGGAGTCAGGCTACACCTTC.

The chain joins TRBV6-1 to TRBJ1-1; D gene ambiguous. CDR1 MNHNS and CDR2 SASEGT come from the germline V gene. The CDR3 totals 13 residues. Trimming pared 0 bases from V and 7 bases from J, leaving 9 bases between. CDR3 bases: TGTGCCAGCAGTGAAGCCGCGGCGTATGAAGCTTTCTTT. Its protein is CASSEAAAYEAFF.

This clone was observed a single time. The rearrangement uses TRBV19 and TRBJ1-1; D not resolved. The CDR3 is 14 residues long. The V end lost 3 bases, the J end lost 5 bases, and 13 bases lay between the germline ends. The V gene's germline CDR1 is LNHDA and CDR2 SQIVND (reference sequence). The CDR3 bases are TGTGCCAGTAGTATCGGGGAATTAAGGACTGAAGCTTTCTTT. Translation: CASSIGELRTEAFF. Together with reference TRBV19 and TRBJ1-1, the CDR3 gives the full variable domain: DGGITQSPKYLFRKEGQNVTLSCEQNLNHDAMYWYRQDPGQGLRLIYYSQIVNDFQKGDIAEGYSVSREKKESFPLTVTSAQKNPTAFYLCASSIGELRTEAFFGQGTRLTVV.

V is TRBV18 and J is TRBJ1-3; the match to TRBD1 covers 8 bases. CDR1 is KGHSH and CDR2 is LQKENI in the germline V gene. CDR3 size: 16 residues. V was clipped by 5 bases and J by 0 bases; unmatched bases: 6. CDR3 region: CASSSQGASSGNTIYF. In DNA form, the CDR3 reads TGTGCCAGCTCATCTCAGGGGGCGAGCTCTGGAAACACCATATATTTT.

The V gene is TRBV6-1, the J gene TRBJ2-1, with TRBD2 matching over 11 bases. The V and J ends lost 3 bases and 10 bases, in that order; junction bases with no gene match: 2. Germline lookup yields CDR1 MNHNS and CDR2 SASEGT. This CDR3 is built from 13 residues. The CDR3 DNA reads TGTGCCAGCAGTGAGGGGACTAGCGGAGAGCAGTTCTTC. It codes for CASSEGTSGEQFF.

The rearrangement links TRBV3-1 (or the pseudogene TRBV3-2) to TRBJ2-3, with D maybe TRBD1 (6 bases). Germline CDR1 is LGHDT and CDR2 is YNNKEL (reference sequence). The CDR3 loop spans 16 amino acids. Trimming removed 1 base from V and 3 bases from J, with 14 bases in between. The DNA of the CDR3 is TGTGCCAGCAGCCAAGCCCGGGTGAGGGGGACAGATACGCAGTATTTT. It codes for CASSQARVRGTDTQYF.